The 5 T cell receptor beta chains below all came from one sample that was sequenced in a study of T cells expressing NK-cell markers. TCRdb re-called the 5' RACE reads and shows each CDR3 protein once, DNA omitted. This repertoire includes about 410,000 distinct CDR3 sequences. Sequencing input: blood T cells: a sorted CD56 or NKG2C T cell subset, CD4+ or CD8+ T cells, or bulk PBMC T cells (not recorded which). Source of these receptors: a woman between 45 and 65 years old in good health.

The chain is built from TRBV27 and TRBJ1-5; TCRdb calls TRBD1, which cannot be checked without DNA. In germline, CDR1 is MNHEY, CDR2 SMNVEV (reference sequence). The CDR3 runs 14 residues. The CDR3 sequence: CASSNRTGNQPQHF.

The J gene is TRBJ2-1, the V gene TRBV10-1; TCRdb outputs TRBD1, but without DNA this stays unchecked. From germline, CDR1 is WNHNN and CDR2 SYGVQD (reference sequence). This CDR3 contains 14 residues. This CDR3 is CASGGTGGYNEQFF.

The genes are TRBV29-1 and TRBJ2-7; TCRdb's D call, TRBD1, is unchecked because there is no DNA. The CDR3 runs to 15 residues. Germline V CDR1 and CDR2: SQVTM, ANQGSEA. CDR3 residues: CSVGSTGKSSYEQYF.

The chain has TRBV2 and TRBJ2-5; TCRdb calls TRBD1, which cannot be checked without DNA. The germline V gene encodes CDR1 SNHLY and CDR2 FYNNEI. This CDR3 region has 12 residues. CDR3 amino acids: CASKTGAETQYF. Full variable domain (rest looked up from reference TRBV2 and TRBJ2-5): EPEVTQTPSHQVTQMGQEVILRCVPISNHLYFYWYRQILGQKVEFLVSFYNNEISEKSEIFDDQFSVERPDGSNFTLKIRSTKLEDSAMYFCASKTGAETQYFGPGTRLLVL.

The chain carries TRBV5-1 and TRBJ2-3; the TCRdb D gene call, TRBD2, has no DNA to confirm it. The CDR3 spans 16 residues. Per germline, CDR1 SGHRS and CDR2 YFSETQ. The CDR3 loop reads CASSWASGSYADTQYF.